This record concerns one T cell receptor beta chain sequence. This record belongs to a study of blood T cell repertoires in COVID-19. About the study: In each case, the material was cDNA or gDNA derived from T cells, B-cell-depleted T cells, or PBMCs.

Seattle patient enrollment occurred during active infection, with longitudinal follow-up thereafter. As originally analysed: Estimation of nucleated cell counts was performed using reference gene primer amplification. Assay used: immunoSEQ multiplex PCR; TCRdb lists only in-frame clones, some missing. The D gene and trimming were derived from the DNA, and the V and J assignments and clone size from that table. The table has just over 250,000 clones, over 75% seen once. The CDR3 spans 14 residues. Germline V gene data show CDR1 as GTSNPN and CDR2 as SVGIG (reference sequence). The V end was cut by 2 bases, the J end by 0 bases, with 10 bases between.

This TCR was recovered from a woman between 65 and 79 years old with COVID-19, enrolled during active disease. The source material was peripheral blood. The chain links TRBV30 to TRBJ1-2; D gene uncertain. The CDR3 DNA sequence: TGTGCCTGGAGTTATCAGCGAACTAACTATGGCTACACCTTC. Translation: CAWSYQRTNYGYTF.